The clone carrying this TCR beta chain has more than one count but fewer than ten. This specimen belongs to a study of T-cell memory formation after mild COVID-19. Germline V gene sequence: CDR1 LGHNA, CDR2 YSLEER. V was trimmed by 2 bases and J by 6 bases, leaving 22 bases between them. CDR3 length equals 17 residues. A single record per CDR3 protein comes from TCRdb applying MiXCR to the 5' RACE reads. The sample records 250,000 or so distinct CDR3 sequences, 18% being singletons. Sequences were obtained from PBMCs or a T cell subset sorted from them (not recorded which). This chain joins TRBV4-3 and TRBJ1-1; tentative D call: TRBD1 (6 bases). The clonotype was recovered from a man aged 18 to 29 who had mild COVID-19 (a few samples of this study predate the infection). Cell type and time point are not known. In DNA form, the CDR3 reads TGCGCCAGCAGCCAAACCAGGGGAATGGACAGACTCCCTGAAGCTTTCTTT. It codes for CASSQTRGMDRLPEAFF.